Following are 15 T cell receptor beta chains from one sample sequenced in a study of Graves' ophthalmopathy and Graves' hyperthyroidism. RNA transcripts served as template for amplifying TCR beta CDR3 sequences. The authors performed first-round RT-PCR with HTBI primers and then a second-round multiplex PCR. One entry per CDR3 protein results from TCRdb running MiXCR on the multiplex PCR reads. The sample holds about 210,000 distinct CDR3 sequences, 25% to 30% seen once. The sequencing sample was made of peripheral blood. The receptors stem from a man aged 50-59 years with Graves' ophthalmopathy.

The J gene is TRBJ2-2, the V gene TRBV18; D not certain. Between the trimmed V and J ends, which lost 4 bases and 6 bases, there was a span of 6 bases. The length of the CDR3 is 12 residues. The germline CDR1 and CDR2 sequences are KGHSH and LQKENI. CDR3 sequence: CASSRVAGELFF. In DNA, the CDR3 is TGTGCCAGCTCACGGGTGGCCGGGGAGCTGTTTTTT.

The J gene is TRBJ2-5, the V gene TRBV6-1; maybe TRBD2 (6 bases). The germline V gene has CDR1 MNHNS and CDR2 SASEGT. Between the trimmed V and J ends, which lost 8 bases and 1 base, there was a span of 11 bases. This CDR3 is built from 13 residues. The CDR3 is CASSYSGQETQYF. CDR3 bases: TGTGCCAGCTCATATAGCGGCCAAGAGACCCAGTACTTC.

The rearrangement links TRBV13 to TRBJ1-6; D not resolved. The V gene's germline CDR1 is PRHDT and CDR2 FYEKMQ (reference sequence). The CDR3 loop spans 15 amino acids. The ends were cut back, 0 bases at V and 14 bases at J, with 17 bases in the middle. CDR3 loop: CASSLGSVQANALHF. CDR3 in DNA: TGTGCCAGCAGCTTAGGGTCCGTGCAGGCCAATGCCCTCCACTTT.

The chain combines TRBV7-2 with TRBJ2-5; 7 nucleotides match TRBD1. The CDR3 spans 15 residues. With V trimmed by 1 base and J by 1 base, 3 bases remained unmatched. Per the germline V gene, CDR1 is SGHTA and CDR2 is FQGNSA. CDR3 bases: TGTGCCAGCAGCTTAGTAGACAGGGCCCAAGAGACCCAGTACTTC. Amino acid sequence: CASSLVDRAQETQYF. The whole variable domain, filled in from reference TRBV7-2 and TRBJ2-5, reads GAGVSQSPSNKVTEKGKDVELRCDPISGHTALYWYRQSLGQGLEFLIYFQGNSAPDKSGLPSDRFSAERTGGSVSTLTIQRTQQEDSAVYLCASSLVDRAQETQYFGPGTRLLVL.

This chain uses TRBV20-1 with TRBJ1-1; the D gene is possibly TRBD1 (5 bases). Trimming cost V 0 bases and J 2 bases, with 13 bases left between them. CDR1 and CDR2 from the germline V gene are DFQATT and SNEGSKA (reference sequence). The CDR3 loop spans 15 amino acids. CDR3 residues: CSARDSSDSNTEAFF. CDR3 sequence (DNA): TGCAGTGCTAGAGACAGCTCAGACAGTAACACTGAAGCTTTCTTT.

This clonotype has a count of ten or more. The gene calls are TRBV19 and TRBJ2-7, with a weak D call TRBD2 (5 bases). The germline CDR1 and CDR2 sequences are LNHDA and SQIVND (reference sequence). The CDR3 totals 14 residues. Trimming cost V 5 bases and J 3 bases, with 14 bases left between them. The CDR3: CASSVDWLGYEQYF. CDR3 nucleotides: TGTGCCAGTAGTGTGGACTGGCTCGGCTACGAGCAGTACTTC. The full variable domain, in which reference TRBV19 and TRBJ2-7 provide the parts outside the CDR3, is DGGITQSPKYLFRKEGQNVTLSCEQNLNHDAMYWYRQDPGQGLRLIYYSQIVNDFQKGDIAEGYSVSREKKESFPLTVTSAQKNPTAFYLCASSVDWLGYEQYFGPGTRLTVT.

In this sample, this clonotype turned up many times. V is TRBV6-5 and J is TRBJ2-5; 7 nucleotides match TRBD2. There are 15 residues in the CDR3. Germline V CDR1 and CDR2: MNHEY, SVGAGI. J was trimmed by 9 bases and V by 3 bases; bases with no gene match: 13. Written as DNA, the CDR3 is TGTGCCAGCAGTTATTGGTCAGATAGCGGGTCAGCCCAGTACTTC. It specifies CASSYWSDSGSAQYF.

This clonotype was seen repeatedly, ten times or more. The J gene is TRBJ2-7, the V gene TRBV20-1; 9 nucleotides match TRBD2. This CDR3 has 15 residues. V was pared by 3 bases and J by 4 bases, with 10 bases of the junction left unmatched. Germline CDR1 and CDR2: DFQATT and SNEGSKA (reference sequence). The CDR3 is CSARSLAGELYEQYF. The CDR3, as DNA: TGCAGTGCTAGGTCGTTAGCGGGAGAGTTGTACGAGCAGTACTTC.

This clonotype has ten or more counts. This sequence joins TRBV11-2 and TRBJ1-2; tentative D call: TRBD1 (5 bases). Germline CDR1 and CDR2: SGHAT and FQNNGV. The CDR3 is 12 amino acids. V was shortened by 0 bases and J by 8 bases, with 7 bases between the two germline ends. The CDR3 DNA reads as TGTGCCAGCAGCTTAGATTGGGGCGGCTACACCTTC. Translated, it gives CASSLDWGGYTF.

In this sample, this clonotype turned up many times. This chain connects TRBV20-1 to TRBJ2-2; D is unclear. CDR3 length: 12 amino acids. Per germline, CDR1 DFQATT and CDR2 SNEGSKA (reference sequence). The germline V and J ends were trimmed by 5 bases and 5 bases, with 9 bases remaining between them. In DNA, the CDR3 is TGCAGTGCTCTCCTGTGGACCGGGGAGCTGTTTTTT. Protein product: CSALLWTGELFF.

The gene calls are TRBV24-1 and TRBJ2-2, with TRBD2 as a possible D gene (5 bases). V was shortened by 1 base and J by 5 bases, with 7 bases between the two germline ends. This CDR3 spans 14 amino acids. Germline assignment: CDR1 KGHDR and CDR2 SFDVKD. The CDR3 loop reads CATSDLRGTGELFF. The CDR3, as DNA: TGTGCCACCAGTGATTTACGGGGAACCGGGGAGCTGTTTTTT.

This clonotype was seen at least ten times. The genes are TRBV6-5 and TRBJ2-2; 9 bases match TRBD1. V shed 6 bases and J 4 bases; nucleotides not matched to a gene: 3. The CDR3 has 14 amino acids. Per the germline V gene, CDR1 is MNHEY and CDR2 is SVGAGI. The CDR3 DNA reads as TGTGCCAGCAGAGGGACAGGGTCCACCGGGGAGCTGTTTTTT. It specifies CASRGTGSTGELFF.

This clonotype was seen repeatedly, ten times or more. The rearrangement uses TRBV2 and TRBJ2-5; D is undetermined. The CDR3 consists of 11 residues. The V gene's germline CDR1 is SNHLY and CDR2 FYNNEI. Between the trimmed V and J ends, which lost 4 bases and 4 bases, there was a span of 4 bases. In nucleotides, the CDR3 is TGTGCCAGCAGTGTGCTAGAGACCCAGTACTTC. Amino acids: CASSVLETQYF.

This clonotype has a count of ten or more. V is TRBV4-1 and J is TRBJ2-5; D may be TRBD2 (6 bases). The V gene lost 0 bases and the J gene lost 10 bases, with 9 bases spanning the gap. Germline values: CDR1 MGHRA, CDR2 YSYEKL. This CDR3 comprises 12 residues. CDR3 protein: CASSQELGSQYF. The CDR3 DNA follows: TGCGCCAGCAGCCAAGAACTCGGGAGCCAGTACTTC.

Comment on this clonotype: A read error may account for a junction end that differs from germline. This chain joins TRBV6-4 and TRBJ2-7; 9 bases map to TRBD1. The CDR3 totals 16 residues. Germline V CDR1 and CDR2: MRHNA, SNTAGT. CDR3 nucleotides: TGTGCCAGCAGAGACTCCGGGACAGGGAAAGTCTACGAGCAGTACTTC. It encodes CASRDSGTGKVYEQYF.